What follows are 14 T cell receptor beta chains derived from one specimen sequenced in a study of T cell changes during pregnancy in multiple sclerosis. TCRdb's table, derived via immunoSEQ multiplex PCR, lists solely in-frame clones and lacks some. The sample comprises tens of thousands of clones, about nine tenths of which are singletons, and just under 0.5% rests with the top ten. The material sequenced was CD4+ T cells from peripheral blood mononuclear cells, taken in the second trimester of pregnancy. The receptor source for this set is a female donor in good health, enrolled as a control in a pregnancy study.

V is TRBV28 and J is TRBJ2-5; 7 nucleotides align to TRBD2. V was clipped by 7 bases and J by 2 bases; unmatched bases: 4. The CDR3 has 13 residues. Germline assignment: CDR1 MDHEN and CDR2 SYDVKM. The CDR3 sequence: CASTKAGQETQYF. CDR3 DNA sequence: TGTGCCAGCACTAAAGCGGGGCAAGAGACCCAGTACTTC.

This chain connects TRBV7-2 to TRBJ1-1, with D uncertain. The ends were cut back, 3 bases at V and 5 bases at J, with 16 bases in the middle. The CDR3 has 15 residues. Per the germline V gene, CDR1 is SGHTA and CDR2 is FQGNSA. The CDR3: CASSLEVVRTTEAFF. The CDR3 DNA sequence: TGTGCCAGCAGCTTGGAAGTTGTCAGGACTACTGAAGCTTTCTTT.

V is TRBV7-9 and J is TRBJ1-1, with 11 nucleotides matching TRBD1. The CDR3 is made up of 15 amino acids. With V trimmed by 4 bases and J by 4 bases, 5 bases remained unmatched. Germline CDR1 and CDR2: SEHNR and FQNEAQ (reference sequence). Here the CDR3 DNA reads TGTGCCAGCAGCTCCGGGACAGGGGGGGGCACTGAAGCTTTCTTT. This codes for CASSSGTGGGTEAFF. Using reference TRBV7-9 and TRBJ1-1 for the parts outside the CDR3, the full variable domain is DTGVSQNPRHKITKRGQNVTFRCDPISEHNRLYWYRQTLGQGPEFLTYFQNEAQLEKSRLLSDRFSAERPKGSFSTLEIQRTEQGDSAMYLCASSSGTGGGTEAFFGQGTRLTVV.

This chain uses TRBV4-1 with TRBJ2-5; TRBD2 aligns across 8 bases. Near its end, the DNA agrees better with TRBJ2-7, so the J call may be wrong. CDR3 length: 16 residues. The germline CDR1 and CDR2 sequences are MGHRA and YSYEKL. CDR3 sequence (DNA): TGCGCCAGCAGCCTTAAAGCGCGGGGGGCCTCCTACGAGCAGTACTTC. Translation: CASSLKARGASYEQYF.

V and J are TRBV7-9 and TRBJ2-7; 9 bases agree with TRBD1. In germline, CDR1 is SEHNR, CDR2 FQNEAQ (reference sequence). The length of the CDR3 is 13 residues. V was clipped by 6 bases and J by 8 bases; unmatched bases: 8. CDR3 region: CASRPSGTGKQYF. DNA for the CDR3: TGTGCCAGCAGGCCCTCCGGGACAGGGAAGCAGTACTTC.

The J gene is TRBJ2-5, the V gene TRBV9; 8 bases are shared with TRBD2. With V trimmed by 3 bases and J by 0 bases, 7 bases remained unmatched. Looked up from germline, CDR1 is SGDLS and CDR2 is YYNGEE. This CDR3 has 16 amino acids. As DNA, the CDR3 is TGTGCCAGCAGCGCCCCGGGACTAGGAAACCAAGAGACCCAGTACTTC. Its protein product is CASSAPGLGNQETQYF. The full variable domain, with the rest looked up from reference TRBV9 and TRBJ2-5, is DSGVTQTPKHLITATGQRVTLRCSPRSGDLSVYWYQQSLDQGLQFLIQYYNGEERAKGNILERFSAQQFPDLHSELNLSSLELGDSALYFCASSAPGLGNQETQYFGPGTRLLVL.

V gene TRBV5-1 combines with J gene TRBJ2-1; 8 bases line up with TRBD2. The CDR3 has 15 residues. V trimming: 6 bases; J trimming: 7 bases; junction bases outside the gene matches: 12. Germline-derived CDR1 and CDR2 are SGHRS and YFSETQ. CDR3 nucleotide sequence: TGCGCCAGCATCAGCGGCAGCGGGGGATGGAATGAGCAGTTCTTC. It codes for CASISGSGGWNEQFF. The full variable domain, rest sourced from reference TRBV5-1 and TRBJ2-1, is KAGVTQTPRYLIKTRGQQVTLSCSPISGHRSVSWYQQTPGQGLQFLFEYFSETQRNKGNFPGRFSGRQFSNSRSEMNVSTLELGDSALYLCASISGSGGWNEQFFGPGTRLTVL.

The rearrangement links TRBV7-2 to TRBJ2-7; 13 bases align to TRBD2. This CDR3 has 14 amino acids. Trimming cost V 4 bases and J 6 bases; bases outside gene matches: 3. In germline, CDR1 is SGHTA, CDR2 FQGNSA. The CDR3: CASSSGLAGREQYF. The CDR3 nucleotides read TGTGCCAGCAGCTCGGGACTAGCGGGACGCGAGCAGTACTTC.

The chain joins TRBV6-5 to TRBJ1-2; D may be TRBD1 (5 bases). The CDR3 loop spans 13 amino acids. The V end lost 6 bases, the J end lost 5 bases, and 13 bases lay between the germline ends. CDR1 and CDR2 from the germline V gene are MNHEY and SVGAGI. This chain's CDR3 is CASRPDSRYGYTF. CDR3 in DNA: TGTGCCAGCAGACCCGACAGCCGGTATGGCTACACCTTC.

Only one count was recorded for this clone. The rearrangement uses TRBV18 and TRBJ2-5, with a weak D call TRBD1 (5 bases). Trimming took 6 bases from V and 3 from J, leaving 14 bases between them. CDR1 is KGHSH, CDR2 LQKENI, per germline. The CDR3 runs to 14 residues. CDR3 loop: CASSRQRSKETQYF. The CDR3 DNA sequence: TGTGCCAGCTCCCGACAGCGAAGTAAAGAGACCCAGTACTTC.

The chain combines TRBV4-2 with TRBJ2-5, with TRBD1 identical over 7 bases. CDR1 LGHNA and CDR2 YNFKEQ come from the germline V gene. The CDR3 spans 16 residues. Unmatched junction bases numbered 12, after V lost 5 bases and J lost 3 bases. The CDR3 coding sequence is TGTGCCAGCAGCGGCCGACAGGGTCGAACCGAAGAGACCCAGTACTTC. This gives the protein CASSGRQGRTEETQYF.

This chain joins TRBV5-1 and TRBJ1-2; tentative D call: TRBD1 (5 bases). This CDR3 is 14 amino acids long. Trimming cost V 4 bases and J 4 bases, with 14 bases left between them. Germline values: CDR1 SGHRS, CDR2 YFSETQ. CDR3 in amino acids: CASSPTGDRYGYTF. CDR3 DNA sequence: TGCGCCAGCAGCCCCACAGGAGATCGCTATGGCTACACCTTC.

The chain carries TRBV7-3 and TRBJ2-1; 7 nucleotides agree with TRBD2. This CDR3 comprises 13 residues. The ends lost 3 bases at V and 6 bases at J; junction bases unmatched: 2. Germline assignment: CDR1 SGHTA and CDR2 FQGTGA. CDR3 protein: CASSLTSSNEQFF. As DNA, the CDR3 is TGTGCCAGCAGCTTGACTAGCTCCAATGAGCAGTTCTTC.

The J gene is TRBJ2-3, the V gene TRBV29-1; TRBD1 agrees at 8 bases. V dropped 8 bases and J dropped 2; count of bases not matched to a gene: 3. This CDR3 region has 12 residues. CDR1 SQVTM and CDR2 ANQGSEA come from the germline V gene. CDR3 sequence: CSQTGDTDTQYF. The CDR3 DNA reads TGCAGCCAGACAGGGGACACAGATACGCAGTATTTT.